A selection of T cell receptor beta chains follows, all from one sample in a study of cytomegalovirus exposure and HLA in healthy donors. The table came from immunoSEQ multiplex PCR; TCRdb's copy has only in-frame clones and leaves some out. The table includes tens of thousands of clones, 65% to 70% detected once. The source material was PBMCs. Receptors originate from a male donor in good health and CMV-seropositive. Both conserved end residues are part of each CDR3. D genes are given only for firm matches. Size tells how often a clone was seen (once, few, many) or the class of an expanded clone, and some rows leave it out.

>TRBJ1-1|-|TRBV9|-|15
CASSNRSSMNTEAFF
TGTGCCAGCAGCAACCGGTCCTCCATGAACACTGAAGCTTTCTTT
>TRBJ1-5|few|TRBV5-1|-|13
CASREGGNQPQHF
TGCGCCAGCAGGGAAGGGGGTAATCAGCCCCAGCATTTT
>TRBJ1-4|few|TRBV2|TRBD1|15
CASSPGQATNEKLFF
TGTGCCAGCAGCCCGGGACAGGCAACTAATGAAAAACTGTTTTTT
>TRBJ1-5|-|TRBV7-2|TRBD1|15
CASSLVGQGYQPQHF
TGTGCCAGCAGCTTGGTCGGACAGGGCTATCAGCCCCAGCATTTT
>TRBJ2-2|-|TRBV29-1|-|13
CSVALPGPGELFF
TGCAGCGTTGCCTTGCCCGGTCCCGGGGAGCTGTTTTTT
>TRBJ1-2|-|TRBV19|TRBD1|14
CATGPRDRDYGYTF
TGTGCCACTGGCCCCCGGGACAGGGACTATGGCTACACCTTC
>TRBJ2-5|-|TRBV7-9|-|15
CASSLGVSALETQYF
TGTGCCAGCAGCTTAGGGGTCAGCGCCCTAGAGACCCAGTACTTC
>TRBJ2-5|few|TRBV7-2|TRBD2|16
CASSLGPSGGQETQYF
TGTGCCAGCAGCTTAGGGCCTAGCGGGGGGCAAGAGACCCAGTACTTC
>TRBJ2-1|-|TRBV11-3|TRBD1|14
CASSPRTGNNEQFF
TGTGCCAGCAGCCCCAGGACAGGGAACAATGAGCAGTTCTTC
>TRBJ1-1|-|TRBV6-1|TRBD1|15
CASNKNQGARTEAFF
TGTGCCAGCAATAAGAACCAGGGGGCCCGCACTGAAGCTTTCTTT
>TRBJ1-1|-|TRBV29-1|-|11
CSVGRGREAFF
TGCAGCGTTGGGCGGGGGCGTGAAGCTTTCTTT
>TRBJ1-1|-|TRBV5-1|-|13
CASSSSLNTEAFF
TGCGCCAGCAGCTCGTCCCTGAACACTGAAGCTTTCTTT
>TRBJ2-3|-|TRBV7-2|TRBD2|18
CASSLLPGLAGASDTQYF
TGTGCCAGCAGCTTGCTACCGGGACTAGCGGGGGCGTCAGATACGCAGTATTTT
>TRBJ1-4|-|TRBV7-9|-|12
CASTYIGEKLFF
TGTGCCAGCACCTATATCGGTGAAAAACTGTTTTTT
>TRBJ2-7|-|TRBV16|-|15
CASSQLSGMAYEQYF
TGTGCCAGCAGCCAATTGTCAGGGATGGCCTACGAGCAGTACTTC
>TRBJ2-2|-|TRBV19|-|15
CASSNEGSGTGELFF
TGTGCCAGTAGTAACGAGGGTTCGGGCACCGGGGAGCTGTTTTTT
>TRBJ1-5|-|TRBV7-2|-|14
CASSFGGTDQPQHF
TGTGCCAGCAGCTTCGGGGGGACCGATCAGCCCCAGCATTTT
>TRBJ2-2|few|TRBV7-8|TRBD1|17
CASSLPDRGRYTGELFF
TGTGCCAGCAGCTTGCCTGACAGGGGGCGGTACACCGGGGAGCTGTTTTTT
>TRBJ2-7|-|TRBV5-4|-|12
CASSLDRDEQYF
TGTGCCAGCAGCTTGGACAGGGACGAGCAGTACTTC
>TRBJ2-7|-|TRBV6-7|-|17
CASSYTESRWGAYEQYF
TGTGCCAGCAGTTACACCGAGAGTCGGTGGGGGGCCTACGAGCAGTACTTC
>TRBJ2-3|-|TRBV10-2|TRBD1|15
CASSERDRVPDTQYF
TGCGCCAGCAGTGAGCGGGACAGGGTCCCGGATACGCAGTATTTT
>TRBJ2-7|-|TRBV19|TRBD1|14
CASSFGTAGYGQYF
TGTGCCAGTAGCTTTGGGACAGCAGGCTACGGGCAGTACTTC
>TRBJ1-2|-|TRBV14|TRBD1|16
CASSQNDRALYQGYTF
TGTGCCAGCAGCCAGAATGACAGGGCCTTATACCAAGGCTACACCTTC
>TRBJ2-2|-|TRBV4-3|-|16
CASTVGANRDTGELFF
TGCGCCAGCACCGTAGGCGCGAACAGAGACACCGGGGAGCTGTTTTTT
>TRBJ2-2|once|TRBV11-2|TRBD2|17
CASSLGRAGGRAGELFF
TGTGCCAGCAGCTTAGGGCGCGCGGGGGGGCGTGCCGGGGAGCTGTTTTTT
>TRBJ2-1|-|TRBV6-5|TRBD1|14
CASSYTADRVEQFF
TGTGCCAGCAGTTACACCGCCGACAGGGTTGAGCAGTTCTTC
>TRBJ2-5|-|TRBV7-2|-|14
CASSLGGGQETQYF
TGTGCCAGCAGCTTAGGAGGCGGCCAAGAGACCCAGTACTTC
>TRBJ2-5|-|TRBV5-1|-|12
CASSLLEETQYF
TGCGCCAGCAGCTTATTAGAAGAGACCCAGTACTTC
>TRBJ2-3|few|TRBV6-4|TRBD1|15
CASSADRGSADTQYF
TGTGCCAGCAGCGCAGACAGGGGATCAGCAGATACGCAGTATTTT
>TRBJ1-6|-|TRBV5-6|-|16
CASSSVGQREYSPLHF
TGTGCCAGCAGCTCCGTCGGACAGAGGGAATATTCACCCCTCCACTTT
>TRBJ2-3|-|TRBV2|-|16
CASRTFVAGLTDTQYF
TGTGCCAGCAGGACATTCGTTGCGGGACTCACAGATACGCAGTATTTT
>TRBJ2-7|few|TRBV10-1|-|15
CASSERRGRSEEQYF
TGCGCCAGCAGTGAACGCAGGGGAAGATCTGAGGAGCAGTACTTC
>TRBJ2-7|-|TRBV7-9|-|16
CSSSLLFQDYPYEQYF
TGTTCCAGCAGCTTATTATTTCAGGACTACCCCTACGAGCAGTACTTC
>TRBJ1-3|once|TRBV5-6|TRBD1|15
CASSLTGEGGNTIYF
TGTGCCAGCAGCTTAACAGGGGAAGGTGGAAACACCATATATTTT
>TRBJ1-2|-|TRBV7-8|-|15
CASSGTTTANYGYTF
TGTGCCAGCAGCGGGACTACGACAGCTAACTATGGCTACACCTTC